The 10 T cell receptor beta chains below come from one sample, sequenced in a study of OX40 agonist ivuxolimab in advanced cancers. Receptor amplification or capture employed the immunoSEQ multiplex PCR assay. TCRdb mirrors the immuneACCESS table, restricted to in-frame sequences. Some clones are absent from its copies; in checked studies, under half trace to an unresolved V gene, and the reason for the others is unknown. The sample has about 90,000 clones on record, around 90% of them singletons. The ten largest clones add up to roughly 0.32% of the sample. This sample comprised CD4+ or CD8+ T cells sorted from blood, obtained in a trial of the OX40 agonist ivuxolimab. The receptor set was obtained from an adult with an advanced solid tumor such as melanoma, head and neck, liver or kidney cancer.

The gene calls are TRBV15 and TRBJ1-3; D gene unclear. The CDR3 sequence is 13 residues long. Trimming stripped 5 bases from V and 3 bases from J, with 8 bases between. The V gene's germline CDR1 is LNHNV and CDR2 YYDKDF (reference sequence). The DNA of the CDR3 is TGTGCCACCAGCGAGGGAGGTGGAAACACCATATATTTT. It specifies CATSEGGGNTIYF.

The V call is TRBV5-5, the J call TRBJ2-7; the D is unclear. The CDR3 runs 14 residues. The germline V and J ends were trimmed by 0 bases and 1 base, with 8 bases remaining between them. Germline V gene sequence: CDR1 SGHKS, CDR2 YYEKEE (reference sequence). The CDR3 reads CASSLELRSYEQYF. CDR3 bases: TGTGCCAGCAGCTTGGAACTAAGATCCTACGAGCAGTACTTC.

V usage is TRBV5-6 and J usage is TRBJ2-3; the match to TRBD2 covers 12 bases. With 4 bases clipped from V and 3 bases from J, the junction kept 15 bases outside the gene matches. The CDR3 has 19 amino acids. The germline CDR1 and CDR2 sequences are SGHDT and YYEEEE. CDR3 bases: TGTGCCAGCAGCACCTTGGGGGGACTAGCGGGCTCTAATACAGATACGCAGTATTTT. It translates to CASSTLGGLAGSNTDTQYF.

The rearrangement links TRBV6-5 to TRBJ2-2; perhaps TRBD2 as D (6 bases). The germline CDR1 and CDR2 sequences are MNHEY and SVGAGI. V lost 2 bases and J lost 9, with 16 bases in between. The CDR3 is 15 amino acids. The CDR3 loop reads CASSYGLRELRELFF. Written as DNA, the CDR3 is TGTGCCAGCAGTTACGGCCTACGGGAGCTTCGGGAGCTGTTTTTT.

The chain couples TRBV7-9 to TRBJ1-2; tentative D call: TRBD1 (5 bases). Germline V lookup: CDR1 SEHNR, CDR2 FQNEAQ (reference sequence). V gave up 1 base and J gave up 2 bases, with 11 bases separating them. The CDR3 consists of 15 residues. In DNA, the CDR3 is TGTGCCAGCAGCTTAGGTTCGGGGGGAAACTATGGCTACACCTTC. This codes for CASSLGSGGNYGYTF.

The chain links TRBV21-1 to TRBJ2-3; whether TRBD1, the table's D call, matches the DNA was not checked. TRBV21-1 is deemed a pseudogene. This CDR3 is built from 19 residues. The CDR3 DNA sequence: TGTGCCAGCAGCAAATCCCTTCGAAAAACCGTCACATACACAGATACGCAGTATTTT. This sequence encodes CASSKSLRKTVTYTDTQYF.

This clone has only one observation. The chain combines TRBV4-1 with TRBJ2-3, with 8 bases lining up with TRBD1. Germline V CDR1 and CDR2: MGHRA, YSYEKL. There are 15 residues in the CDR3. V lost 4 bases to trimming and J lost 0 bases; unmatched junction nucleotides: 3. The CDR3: CASSRQGLSTDTQYF. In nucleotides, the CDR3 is TGCGCCAGCAGCCGACAGGGGTTAAGCACAGATACGCAGTATTTT.

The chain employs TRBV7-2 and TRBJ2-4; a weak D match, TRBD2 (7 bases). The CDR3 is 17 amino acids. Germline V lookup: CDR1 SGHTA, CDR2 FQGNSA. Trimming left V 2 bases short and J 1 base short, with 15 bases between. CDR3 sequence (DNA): TGTGCCAGCAGCTTAACCATCCCGGGGGGCGCCAAAAACATTCAGTACTTC. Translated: CASSLTIPGGAKNIQYF.

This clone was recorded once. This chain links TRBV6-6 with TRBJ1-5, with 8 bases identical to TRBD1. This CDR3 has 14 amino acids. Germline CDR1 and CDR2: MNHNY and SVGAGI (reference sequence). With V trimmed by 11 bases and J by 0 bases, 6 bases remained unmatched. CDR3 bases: TGTGCCGTAACAGGGGGTATTAGCAATCAGCCCCAGCATTTT. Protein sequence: CAVTGGISNQPQHF.

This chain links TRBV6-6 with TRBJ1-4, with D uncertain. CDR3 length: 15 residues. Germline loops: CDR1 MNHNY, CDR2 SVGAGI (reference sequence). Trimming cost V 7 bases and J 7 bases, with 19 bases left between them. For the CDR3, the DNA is TGTGCCAGCAACCCGGCAGCGGGGTTGGGTGAAAAACTGTTTTTT. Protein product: CASNPAAGLGEKLFF.